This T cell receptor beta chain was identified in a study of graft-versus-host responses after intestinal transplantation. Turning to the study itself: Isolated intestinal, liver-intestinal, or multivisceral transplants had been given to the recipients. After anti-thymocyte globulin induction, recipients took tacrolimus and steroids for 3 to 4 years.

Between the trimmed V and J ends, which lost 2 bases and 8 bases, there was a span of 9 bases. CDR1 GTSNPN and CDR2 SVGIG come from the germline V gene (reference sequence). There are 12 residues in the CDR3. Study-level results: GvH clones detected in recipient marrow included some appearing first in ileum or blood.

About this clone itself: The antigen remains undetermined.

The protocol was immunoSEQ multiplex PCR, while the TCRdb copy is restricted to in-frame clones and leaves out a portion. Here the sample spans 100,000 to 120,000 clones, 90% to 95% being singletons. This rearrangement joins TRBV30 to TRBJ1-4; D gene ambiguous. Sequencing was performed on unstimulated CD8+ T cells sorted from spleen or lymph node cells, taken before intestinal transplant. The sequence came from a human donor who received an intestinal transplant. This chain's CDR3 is CAWSQGTEKLFF. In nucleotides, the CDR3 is TGTGCCTGGAGTCAAGGTACAGAAAAACTGTTTTTT.